This TCR beta chain stems from a study of early T cells in non-severe SARS-CoV-2 infection. This clonotype was counted a single time. Attachment of unique molecular identifiers to individual cDNA molecules was performed. TCRdb used MiXCR to reprocess the 5' RACE reads, holding one entry per CDR3 protein. The profile covers over 50,000 distinct CDR3 sequences, with roughly 8.2% appearing a single time and roughly a tenth taken by the ten largest. The germline V gene encodes CDR1 SGHTA and CDR2 FQGNSA. The CDR3 extends over 13 amino acids. Unmatched junction bases numbered 6, after V lost 5 bases and J lost 6 bases.

The sequencing here drew on whole blood, taken at baseline. This TCR derives from an adult who was a healthcare worker with PCR-confirmed SARS-CoV-2 infection or an uninfected control (not recorded which). The rearrangement uses TRBV7-2 and TRBJ2-7; 8 bases match TRBD1. The CDR3 nucleotides are TGTGCCAGCAGCCGTGGACAGGGCGGCGAGCAGTACTTC. Its protein is CASSRGQGGEQYF.